This T cell receptor (beta chain) came from a study of post-analysis software for immune sequencing data (dated by TCRdb to between 2014 and 2017). In the study overall: The recorded disease courses included relapsing-remitting, secondary progressive and progressive-relapsing multiple sclerosis, and some patients had no subtype annotation. The multiple sclerosis patient repertoires were compared with 11 previously published healthy control repertoires from donors aged about 6 to 26 years. A subset of samples was prepared in parallel using single-end sample barcoding, then pooled and co-amplified after Illumina adapter ligation. Overall study outcomes, separate from this receptor: The multiple sclerosis patient group was slightly younger than the control group. Compared with controls, multiple sclerosis patients had significantly lower normalized Chao1 diversity, a finding suggesting substantial peripheral T-cell clonal expansion. Direct clustering with F measure revealed strong co-clustering of samples prepared in the same batch, which led to a batch-effect correction.

Libraries came from PCR. TCRdb shows the sequencer as Illumina HiSeq 2500. To reduce PCR and sequencing biases, unique molecular identifiers were built into the TCR beta cDNA libraries. Approximately 500,000 cDNA molecules were obtained per 1 to 10 million input T cells, so each molecule approximated one T cell. The same protocol used for the earlier healthy control dataset was applied to prepare and sequence the patient libraries. Samples belonging to the same batch were prepared together, multiplexed and sequenced on a shared HiSeq lane. The authors' pipeline ran thus. MIGEC handled the raw barcoded reads, throwing out single-read molecular identifier groups before consensus assembly and CDR3 extraction. Clonotype tables were post-analysed with VDJtools, normalizing diversity by down-sampling all datasets to the smallest sample size. In repertoire overlap clustering, CDR3 amino acid sequences, but not nucleotide sequences, were matched to correct batch-related cross-sample contamination. TCRdb trimmed public reads at Q25 via fastp, called clones via MiXCR and kept in-frame beta chains. For every CDR3 protein sequence, its rows merge into one entry that carries the most common genes and DNA. The V and J calls and clone size come from TCRdb's table, not from the authors' own analysis. Counted in this sample were 450,000 to 700,000 distinct CDR3 sequences; around 47% of them appeared once. Clones ranked in the top ten supply 1.5% to 2% of the sample.

Concerning this clonotype: Its target antigen remains unknown. Per-base qualities were not stored, and no clone one base away is much larger.

TCR beta repertoires were profiled from peripheral blood of some 13 young patients with multiple sclerosis to demonstrate the VDJtools post-analysis software. The patients with multiple sclerosis were children and adolescents between roughly 6 and 17 years of age. The sample comprised blood. The sequence derives from a girl between 10 and 17 years old with multiple sclerosis.

This receptor carries the CDR3 CASSLDPSAEQYF. The bases are TGTGCCAGCAGCTTAGATCCGTCGGCCGAGCAGTACTTC. The chain is encoded by TRBV11-2 joined to TRBJ2-5, with no reliable assignment of the D segment. Judging by the DNA end, TRBJ2-7 fits better; the J call may be wrong. There are 13 amino acids in the CDR3, from cysteine to phenylalanine inclusive. Solely the CDR3 DNA is kept, with 39 bases framed from the first base. Looking up the germline V gene yields CDR1 SGHAT and CDR2 FQNNGV.